Reported below is one TCR beta chain. The data were taken from a study of blood T cell repertoires in COVID-19. Overall study context: Collection of acute and convalescent COVID-19 samples took place in the United States, Italy and Spain.

V lost 3 bases and J lost 4, with 19 bases in between. The CDR3 consists of 17 residues. Germline loops: CDR1 MDHEN, CDR2 SYDVKM. Per the original data handling: Reference gene primer amplification in the assay estimated nucleated cell counts. Produced via immunoSEQ multiplex PCR; TCRdb's table is partial and in-frame only. For V, J and clone size, that table is used; D and trimming come from the DNA. The repertoire holds 140,000 to 150,000 clones, with just under 85% as singletons. The sequence was obtained from a woman in her thirties or forties with active or convalescent COVID-19. What was sequenced was peripheral blood. The V and J genes are TRBV28 and TRBJ2-1, with TRBD2 as a possible D gene (5 bases). CDR3 residues: CASSFGNWRSVYNEQFF. As DNA, the CDR3 is TGTGCCAGCAGTTTCGGTAATTGGAGGTCAGTGTACAATGAGCAGTTCTTC. Variable domain in full (rest from reference TRBV28 and TRBJ2-1): DVKVTQSSRYLVKRTGEKVFLECVQDMDHENMFWYRQDPGLGLRLIYFSYDVKMKEKGDIPEGYSVSREKKERFSLILESASTNQTSMYLCASSFGNWRSVYNEQFFGPGTRLTVL.